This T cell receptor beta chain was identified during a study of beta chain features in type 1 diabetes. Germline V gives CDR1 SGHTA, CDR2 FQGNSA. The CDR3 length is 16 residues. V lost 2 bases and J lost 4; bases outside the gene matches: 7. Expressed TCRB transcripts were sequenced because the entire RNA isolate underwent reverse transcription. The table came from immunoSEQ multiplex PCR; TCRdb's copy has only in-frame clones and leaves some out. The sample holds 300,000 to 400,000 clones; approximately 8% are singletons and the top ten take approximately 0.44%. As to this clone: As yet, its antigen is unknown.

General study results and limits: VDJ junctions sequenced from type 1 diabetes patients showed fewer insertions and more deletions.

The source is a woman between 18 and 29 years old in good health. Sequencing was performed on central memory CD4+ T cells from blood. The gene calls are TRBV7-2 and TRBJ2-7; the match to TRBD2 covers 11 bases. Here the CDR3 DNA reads TGTGCCAGCAGCTTATCATCTGGGACTAGCGGATACGAGCAGTACTTC. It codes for CASSLSSGTSGYEQYF.